This T cell receptor beta chain came from a study of PD-1 blockade in classical Hodgkin lymphoma. Looked up from germline, CDR1 is SGHRS and CDR2 is YFSETQ. There are 14 residues in the CDR3. Trimming cost V 4 bases and J 5 bases; bases outside gene matches: 7. In every patient, relapse followed autologous stem cell transplantation, while exposure to brentuximab vedotin differed. General study results and limits: The diversity seen at baseline in complete responders resembled that of newly diagnosed patients. By cycle point C4D1, TCR diversity had risen significantly in CD4+ cells (but not CD8+ cells).

As to this clone: What it recognizes is unknown.

Profiling relied on immunoSEQ multiplex PCR, and the TCRdb table lists in-frame clones only, not all of them. Among 45,000 to 55,000 clones listed, 65% to 85% were seen once. Sequenced here: peripheral blood mononuclear cells (PBMCs), sampled at baseline. The chain carries TRBV5-1 and TRBJ2-5; TRBD1 matches at 8 bases. This TCR came from a human donor with classical Hodgkin lymphoma. CDR3 nucleotides: TGCGCCAGCAGCATATCGACAGGGGAGGAGACCCAGTACTTC. Translated: CASSISTGEETQYF.